Detailed here is one T cell receptor (beta chain). Antigen unknown. This record comes from a study of cytomegalovirus exposure and HLA in healthy donors. Across the study: Most donors, 70% to 85% of 398 genotyped, fell in the Caucasian-associated ancestry cluster.

Healthy bone marrow donors made up the donor group. Broader study findings: Analyses of presence/absence relied on an assumption of roughly uniform sequencing depth across donors. The authors confirmed in vitro that three CMV-associated chains were specific for CMV antigens.

In the PCR, 60 Vbeta and 13 Jbeta primers were used. Using immunoSEQ multiplex PCR, the repertoire was profiled, and TCRdb retains in-frame clones only, with some absent. The sample includes approximately 120,000 clones, approximately 82% of them seen just once. The V and J ends lost 0 bases and 5 bases, in that order; junction bases with no gene match: 7. CDR3 size: 15 residues. Germline CDR1 and CDR2: SGDLS and YYNGEE. Sequencing used PBMCs. The sequence came from a man between 18 and 29 years old in good health and CMV-seropositive. This chain links TRBV9 with TRBJ2-5; 7 bases are a match to TRBD1. The DNA of the CDR3 is TGTGCCAGCAGCGTAGTAACAGGGGAGTTGGAGACCCAGTACTTC. Its protein product is CASSVVTGELETQYF.